This T cell receptor (beta chain) originates from a study of T-cell memory formation after mild COVID-19. Overall study: TCR clusters largely stayed donor specific.

From 5'RACE with constant-segment primers came TCR alpha and TCR beta cDNA libraries that carried sample barcodes and UMIs. TCRdb independently ran MiXCR on the 5' RACE reads; one entry per CDR3 protein. This sample has 95,000 to 120,000 distinct CDR3 sequences, with roughly a sixth found just once. This receptor was identified in a young man who had mild COVID-19 (a few samples of this study predate the infection). Cell type and time point are not known. Specimen: PBMCs or a T cell subset sorted from them (not recorded which).

The DNA of the CDR3 is TGTGCCAGCTCAGCGCCAAACCTCTACGAGCAGTACTTC. Translation gives CASSAPNLYEQYF. This chain joins TRBV18 and TRBJ2-7; no clear D gene. The V and J ends lost 5 bases and 3 bases respectively, with 11 bases between them. The CDR3 is made up of 13 amino acids. The germline V gene has CDR1 KGHSH and CDR2 LQKENI.